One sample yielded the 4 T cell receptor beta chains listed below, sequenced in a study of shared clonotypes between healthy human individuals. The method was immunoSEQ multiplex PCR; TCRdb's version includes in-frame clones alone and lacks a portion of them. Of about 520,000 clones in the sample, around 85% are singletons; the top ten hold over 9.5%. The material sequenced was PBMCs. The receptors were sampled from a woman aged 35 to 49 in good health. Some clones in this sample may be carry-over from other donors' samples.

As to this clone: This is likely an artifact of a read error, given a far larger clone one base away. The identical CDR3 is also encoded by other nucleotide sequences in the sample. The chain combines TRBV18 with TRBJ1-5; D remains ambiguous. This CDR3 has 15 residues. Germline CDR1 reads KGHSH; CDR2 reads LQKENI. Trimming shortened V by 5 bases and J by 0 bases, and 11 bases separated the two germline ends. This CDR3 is CASSSTYSSNQPQHF. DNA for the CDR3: TGTGCCAGCTCATCCACCTACAGTAGCAATCAGCCCCAGCATTTT.

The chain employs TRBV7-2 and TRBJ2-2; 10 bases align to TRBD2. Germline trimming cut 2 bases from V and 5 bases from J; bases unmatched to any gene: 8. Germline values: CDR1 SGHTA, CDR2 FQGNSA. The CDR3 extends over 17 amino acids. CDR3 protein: CASSLWASGRATGELFF. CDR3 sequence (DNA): TGTGCCAGCAGCTTATGGGCCAGCGGGAGGGCAACCGGGGAGCTGTTTTTT.

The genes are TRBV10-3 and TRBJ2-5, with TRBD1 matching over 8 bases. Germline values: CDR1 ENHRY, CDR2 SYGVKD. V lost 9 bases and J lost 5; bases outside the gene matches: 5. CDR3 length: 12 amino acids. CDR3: CAIGQGEETQYF. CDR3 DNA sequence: TGTGCCATAGGACAGGGCGAGGAGACCCAGTACTTC.

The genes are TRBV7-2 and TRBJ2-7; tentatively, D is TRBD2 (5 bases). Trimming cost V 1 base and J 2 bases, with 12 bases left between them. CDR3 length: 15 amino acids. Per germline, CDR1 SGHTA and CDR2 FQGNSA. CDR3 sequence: CASSLGSGSAYEQYF. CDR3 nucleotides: TGTGCCAGCAGCTTAGGGAGCGGCTCGGCCTACGAGCAGTACTTC.